This T cell receptor beta chain was sequenced for a study of T cell repertoires in cytomegalovirus infection. About the research overall: Public TCR beta signatures marked donors with CMV infection and the matching HLA.

The trim removed 2 bases at V and 5 bases at J, leaving 20 bases unmatched. This CDR3 contains 20 residues. Germline-derived CDR1 and CDR2 are SGHKS and YYEKEE (reference sequence). This clonotype was detected ten times or more. What it recognizes is unknown. General study results and limits: Cumulative frequency (of public TCR beta family members) identified carriers of CMV plus the relevant HLA. Ex vivo responses were dominated by HLA-C-restricted CMV-specific TCR beta clonotypes.

Each CDR3 protein gets one entry after TCRdb re-called the reads with MiXCR. The repertoire includes some 150,000 distinct CDR3 sequences, around a quarter of them detected once, and over 9.5% sits in the top ten. Sequenced input: PBMCs. The chain couples TRBV5-5 to TRBJ2-2, with TRBD1 matching over 8 bases. The TCR sequence derives from a human donor in good health (CMV status not recorded). Some clones in this sample may be carry-over from other donors' samples. CDR3 in DNA: TGTGCCAGCAGCTTAGTGGGCCGGGTTCTTCAGGGGGCAAGTACCGGGGAGCTGTTTTTT. It encodes CASSLVGRVLQGASTGELFF. Complete variable domain (other parts from reference TRBV5-5 and TRBJ2-2): DAGVTQSPTHLIKTRGQQVTLRCSPISGHKSVSWYQQVLGQGPQFIFQYYEKEERGRGNFPDRFSARQFPNYSSELNVNALLLGDSALYLCASSLVGRVLQGASTGELFFGEGSRLTVL.